One and the same sample provided the 2 T cell receptor beta chains below, sequenced in a study of blood T cells in healthy people across ages. Combining a sample-barcoded 5' primer with a J-beta primer mix, a second PCR ran for roughly 6 to 12 cycles. TCRdb called the 5' RACE reads again in MiXCR, with one record for every CDR3 protein. The sample has over 1,500,000 distinct CDR3 sequences; about two fifths are singletons. The sequenced sample consisted of blood. All receptors derive from a human donor in good health.

In its sample, this clonotype was seen many times. The chain couples TRBV6-2 or TRBV6-3 to TRBJ2-7; D uncertain. The CDR3 is 12 amino acids. Trimming took 5 bases from V and 2 from J, leaving 7 bases between them. In germline, CDR1 is MNHEY, CDR2 SVGEGT. The CDR3 reads CASSPWTYEQYF. The CDR3 DNA sequence: TGTGCCAGCAGTCCTTGGACCTACGAGCAGTACTTC.

This chain connects TRBV5-1 to TRBJ2-1; either TRBD1 or TRBD2 may supply D (5 bases each). Germline V gene lookup returns CDR1 SGHRS and CDR2 YFSETQ. V lost 4 bases and J 7 bases, leaving 15 bases between the germline ends. This CDR3 has 14 amino acids. In DNA form, the CDR3 reads TGCGCCAGCAGCGACGCGAGGGGTAAGAATGAGCAGTTCTTC. Its protein is CASSDARGKNEQFF.